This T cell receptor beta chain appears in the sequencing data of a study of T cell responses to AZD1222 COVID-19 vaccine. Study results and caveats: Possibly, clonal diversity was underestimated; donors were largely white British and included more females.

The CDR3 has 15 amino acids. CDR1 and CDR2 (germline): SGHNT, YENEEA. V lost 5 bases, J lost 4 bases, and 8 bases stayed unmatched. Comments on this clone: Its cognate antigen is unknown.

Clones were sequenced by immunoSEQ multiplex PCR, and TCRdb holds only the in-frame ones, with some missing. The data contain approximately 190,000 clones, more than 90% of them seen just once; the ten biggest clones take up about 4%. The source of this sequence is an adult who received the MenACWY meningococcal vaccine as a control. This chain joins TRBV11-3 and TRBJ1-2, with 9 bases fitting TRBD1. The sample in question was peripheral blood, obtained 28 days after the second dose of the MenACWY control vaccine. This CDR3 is CASSLTGGDSYGYTF. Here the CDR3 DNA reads TGTGCCAGCAGCCTCACAGGGGGCGATAGCTATGGCTACACCTTC.